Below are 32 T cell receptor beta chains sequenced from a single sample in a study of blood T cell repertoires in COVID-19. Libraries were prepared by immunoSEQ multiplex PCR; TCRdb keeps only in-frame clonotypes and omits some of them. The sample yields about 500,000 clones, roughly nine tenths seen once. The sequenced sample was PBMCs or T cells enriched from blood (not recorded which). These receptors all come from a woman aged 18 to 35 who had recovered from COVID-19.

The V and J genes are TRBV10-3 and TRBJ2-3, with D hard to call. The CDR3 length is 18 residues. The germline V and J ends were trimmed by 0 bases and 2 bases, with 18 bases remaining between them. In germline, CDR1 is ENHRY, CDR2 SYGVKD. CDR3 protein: CAISESPLGSLLTDTQYF. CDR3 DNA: TGTGCCATCAGTGAGTCCCCTCTCGGGTCCCTTCTCACAGATACGCAGTATTTT.

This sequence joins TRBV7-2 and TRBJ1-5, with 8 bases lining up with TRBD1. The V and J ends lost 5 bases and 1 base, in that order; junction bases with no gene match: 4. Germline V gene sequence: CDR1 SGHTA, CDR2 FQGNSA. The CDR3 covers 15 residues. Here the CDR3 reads CASSRNRGSNQPQHF. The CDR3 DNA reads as TGTGCCAGCAGCCGGAACAGGGGGAGCAATCAGCCCCAGCATTTT.

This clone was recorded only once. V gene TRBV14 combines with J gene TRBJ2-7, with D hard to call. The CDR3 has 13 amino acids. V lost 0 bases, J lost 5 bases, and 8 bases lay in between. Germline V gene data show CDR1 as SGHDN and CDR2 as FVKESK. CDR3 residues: CASSQDERNEQYF. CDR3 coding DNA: TGTGCCAGCAGCCAAGATGAGAGGAACGAGCAGTACTTC.

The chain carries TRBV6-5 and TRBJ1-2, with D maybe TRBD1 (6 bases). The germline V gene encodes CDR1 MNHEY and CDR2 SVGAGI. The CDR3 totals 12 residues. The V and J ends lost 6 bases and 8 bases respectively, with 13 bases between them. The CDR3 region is CASSRQAGGYTF. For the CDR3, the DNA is TGTGCCAGCAGCCGACAGGCCGGCGGCTACACCTTC.

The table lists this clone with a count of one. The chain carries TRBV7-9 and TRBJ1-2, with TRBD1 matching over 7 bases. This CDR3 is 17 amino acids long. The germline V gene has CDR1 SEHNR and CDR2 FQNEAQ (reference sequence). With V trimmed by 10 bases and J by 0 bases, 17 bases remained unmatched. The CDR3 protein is CATPRGQLTPANYGYTF. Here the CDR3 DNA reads TGTGCCACCCCGCGGGGACAGCTCACTCCAGCTAACTATGGCTACACCTTC.

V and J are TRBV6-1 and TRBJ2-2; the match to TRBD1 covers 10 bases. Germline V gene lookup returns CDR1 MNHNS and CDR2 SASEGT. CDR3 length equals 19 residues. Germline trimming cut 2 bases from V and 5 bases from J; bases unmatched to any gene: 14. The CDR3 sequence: CASSEPIGAGQGLTGELFF. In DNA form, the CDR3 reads TGTGCCAGCAGTGAACCGATCGGAGCGGGACAGGGGCTAACCGGGGAGCTGTTTTTT.

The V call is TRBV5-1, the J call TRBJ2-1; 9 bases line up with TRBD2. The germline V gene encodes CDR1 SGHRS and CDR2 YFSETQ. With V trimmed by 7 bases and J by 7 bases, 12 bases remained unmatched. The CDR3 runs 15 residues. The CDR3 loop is CASSRDLAGRNEQFF. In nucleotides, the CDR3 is TGCGCCAGCTCCCGTGACCTAGCGGGGCGAAATGAGCAGTTCTTC.

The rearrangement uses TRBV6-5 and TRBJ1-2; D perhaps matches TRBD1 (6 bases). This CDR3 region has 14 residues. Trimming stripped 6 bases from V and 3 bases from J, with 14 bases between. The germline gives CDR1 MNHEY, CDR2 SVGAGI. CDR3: CASRPTDSYYGYTF. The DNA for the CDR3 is TGTGCCAGCAGGCCCACGGACAGTTACTATGGCTACACCTTC.

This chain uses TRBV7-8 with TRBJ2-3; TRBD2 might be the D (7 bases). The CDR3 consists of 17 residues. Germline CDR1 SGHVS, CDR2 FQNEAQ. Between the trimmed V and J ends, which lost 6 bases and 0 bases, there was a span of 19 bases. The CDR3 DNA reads TGTGCCAGCAGTCCAGAGGGGGGGCGGGGGAGCACAGATACGCAGTATTTT. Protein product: CASSPEGGRGSTDTQYF.

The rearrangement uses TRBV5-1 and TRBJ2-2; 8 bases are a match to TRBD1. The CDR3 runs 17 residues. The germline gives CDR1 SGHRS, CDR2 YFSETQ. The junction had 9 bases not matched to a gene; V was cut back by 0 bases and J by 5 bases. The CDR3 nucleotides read TGCGCCAGCAGCTTGGGGCCCCCGGGACAGGAGACCGGGGAGCTGTTTTTT. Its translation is CASSLGPPGQETGELFF. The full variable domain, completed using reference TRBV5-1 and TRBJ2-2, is KAGVTQTPRYLIKTRGQQVTLSCSPISGHRSVSWYQQTPGQGLQFLFEYFSETQRNKGNFPGRFSGRQFSNSRSEMNVSTLELGDSALYLCASSLGPPGQETGELFFGEGSRLTVL.

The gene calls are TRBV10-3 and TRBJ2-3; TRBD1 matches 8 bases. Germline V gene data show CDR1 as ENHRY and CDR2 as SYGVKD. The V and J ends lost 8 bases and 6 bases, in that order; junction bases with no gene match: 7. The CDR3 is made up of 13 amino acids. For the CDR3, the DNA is TGTGCCATCCAAGGTCAGGGGGCCGATACGCAGTATTTT. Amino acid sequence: CAIQGQGADTQYF.

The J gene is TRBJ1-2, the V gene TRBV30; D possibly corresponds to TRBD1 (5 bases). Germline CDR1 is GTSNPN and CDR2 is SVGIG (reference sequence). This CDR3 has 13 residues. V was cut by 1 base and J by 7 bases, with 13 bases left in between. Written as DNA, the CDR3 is TGTGCCTGGAGTGCTTTGTTGGGGGGTGGCTACACCTTC. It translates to CAWSALLGGGYTF. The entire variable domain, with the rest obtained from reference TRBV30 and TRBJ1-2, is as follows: SQTIHQWPATLVQPVGSPLSLECTVEGTSNPNLYWYRQAAGRGLQLLFYSVGIGQISSEVPQNLSASRPQDRQFILSSKKLLLSDSGFYLCAWSALLGGGYTFGSGTRLTVV.

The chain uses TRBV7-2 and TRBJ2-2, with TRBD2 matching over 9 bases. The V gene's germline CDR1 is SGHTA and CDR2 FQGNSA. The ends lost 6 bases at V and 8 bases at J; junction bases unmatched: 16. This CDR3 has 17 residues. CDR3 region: CASRGNSGSPDGGELFF. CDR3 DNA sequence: TGTGCCAGCAGAGGAAATAGCGGGAGCCCCGATGGAGGGGAGCTGTTTTTT.

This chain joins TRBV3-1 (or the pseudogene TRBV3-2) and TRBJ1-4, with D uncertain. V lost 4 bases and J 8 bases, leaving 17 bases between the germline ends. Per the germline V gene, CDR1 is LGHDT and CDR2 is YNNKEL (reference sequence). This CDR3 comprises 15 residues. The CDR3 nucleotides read TGTGCCAGCAGCCCTGTACTCAGCGGAAAGGAAAAACTGTTTTTT. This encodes CASSPVLSGKEKLFF.

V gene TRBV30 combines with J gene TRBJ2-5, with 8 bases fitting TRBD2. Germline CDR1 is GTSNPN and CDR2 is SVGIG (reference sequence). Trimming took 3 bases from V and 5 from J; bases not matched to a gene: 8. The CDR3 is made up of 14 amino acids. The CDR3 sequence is CAWRNSGGRETQYF. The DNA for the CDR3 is TGTGCCTGGAGGAATTCGGGGGGGCGGGAGACCCAGTACTTC.

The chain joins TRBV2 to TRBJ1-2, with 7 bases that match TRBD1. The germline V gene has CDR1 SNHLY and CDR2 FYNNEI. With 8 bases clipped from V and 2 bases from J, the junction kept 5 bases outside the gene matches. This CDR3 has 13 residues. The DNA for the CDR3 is TGTGCCAGCGCAGGGACAGCAAACTATGGCTACACCTTC. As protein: CASAGTANYGYTF.

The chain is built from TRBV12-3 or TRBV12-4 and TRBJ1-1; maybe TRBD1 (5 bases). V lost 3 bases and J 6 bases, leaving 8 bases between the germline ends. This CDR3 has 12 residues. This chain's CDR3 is CASSLGPAEAFF. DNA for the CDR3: TGTGCCAGCAGTTTGGGGCCAGCTGAAGCTTTCTTT.

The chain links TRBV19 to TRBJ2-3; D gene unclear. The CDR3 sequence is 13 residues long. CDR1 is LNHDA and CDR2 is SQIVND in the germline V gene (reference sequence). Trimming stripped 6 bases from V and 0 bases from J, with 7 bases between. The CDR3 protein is CASSLGSTDTQYF. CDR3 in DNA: TGTGCCAGTAGCCTCGGGAGCACAGATACGCAGTATTTT.

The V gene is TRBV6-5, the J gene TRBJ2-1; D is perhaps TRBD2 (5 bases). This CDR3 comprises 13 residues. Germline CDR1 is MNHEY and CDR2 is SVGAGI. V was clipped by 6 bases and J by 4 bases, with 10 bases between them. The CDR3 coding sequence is TGTGCCAGCAGAAACTCGGGGTACAATGAGCAGTTCTTC. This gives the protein CASRNSGYNEQFF.

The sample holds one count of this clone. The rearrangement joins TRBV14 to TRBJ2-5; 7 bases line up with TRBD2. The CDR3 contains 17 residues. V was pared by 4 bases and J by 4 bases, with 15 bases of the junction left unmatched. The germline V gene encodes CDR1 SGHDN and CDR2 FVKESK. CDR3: CASSPRFGLVVRETQYF. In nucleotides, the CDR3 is TGTGCCAGCAGCCCGAGGTTCGGACTAGTGGTTCGAGAGACCCAGTACTTC.

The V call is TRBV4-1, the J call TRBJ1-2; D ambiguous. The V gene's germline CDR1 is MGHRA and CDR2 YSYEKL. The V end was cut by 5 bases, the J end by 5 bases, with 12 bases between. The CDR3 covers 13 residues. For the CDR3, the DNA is TGCGCCAGCAGCACCGCAACTTCTTATGGCTACACCTTC. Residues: CASSTATSYGYTF.

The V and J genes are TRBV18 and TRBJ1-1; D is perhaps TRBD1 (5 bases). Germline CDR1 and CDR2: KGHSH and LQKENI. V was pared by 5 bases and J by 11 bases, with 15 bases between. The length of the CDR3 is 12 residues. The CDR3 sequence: CASSFQAGRAFF. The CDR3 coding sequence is TGTGCCAGCTCATTCCAGGCAGGGAGGGCTTTCTTT.

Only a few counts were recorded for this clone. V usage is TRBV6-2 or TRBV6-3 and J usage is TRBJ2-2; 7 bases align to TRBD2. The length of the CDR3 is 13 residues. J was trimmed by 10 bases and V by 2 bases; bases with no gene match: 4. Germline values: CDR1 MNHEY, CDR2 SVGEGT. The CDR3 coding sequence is TGTGCCAGCAGTTACCTGACTAGCATGGAGCTGTTTTTT. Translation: CASSYLTSMELFF.

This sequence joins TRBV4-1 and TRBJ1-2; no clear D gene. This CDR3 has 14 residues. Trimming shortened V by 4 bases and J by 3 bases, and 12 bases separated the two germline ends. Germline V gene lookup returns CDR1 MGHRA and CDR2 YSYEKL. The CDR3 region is CASSPGGGYYGYTF. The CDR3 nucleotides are TGCGCCAGCAGCCCGGGAGGAGGATACTATGGCTACACCTTC.

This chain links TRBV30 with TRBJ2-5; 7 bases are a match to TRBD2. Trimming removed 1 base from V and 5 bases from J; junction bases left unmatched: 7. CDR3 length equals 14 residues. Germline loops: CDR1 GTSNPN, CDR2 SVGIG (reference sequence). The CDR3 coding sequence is TGTGCCTGGAGTGACGGGGGGACGATGGAGACCCAGTACTTC. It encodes CAWSDGGTMETQYF.

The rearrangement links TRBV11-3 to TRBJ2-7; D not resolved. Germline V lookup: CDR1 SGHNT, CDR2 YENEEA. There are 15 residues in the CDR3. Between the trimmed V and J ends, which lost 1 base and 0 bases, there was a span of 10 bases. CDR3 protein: CASSLGAGDSYEQYF. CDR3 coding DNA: TGTGCCAGCAGCTTAGGTGCAGGCGACTCCTACGAGCAGTACTTC.

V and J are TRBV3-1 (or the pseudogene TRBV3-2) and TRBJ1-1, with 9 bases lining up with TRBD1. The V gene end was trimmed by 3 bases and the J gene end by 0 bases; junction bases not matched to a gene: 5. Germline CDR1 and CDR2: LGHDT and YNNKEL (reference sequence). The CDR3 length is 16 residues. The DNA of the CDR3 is TGTGCCAGCAGCCAGTCCGGGACAGGGCTGAACACTGAAGCTTTCTTT. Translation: CASSQSGTGLNTEAFF.

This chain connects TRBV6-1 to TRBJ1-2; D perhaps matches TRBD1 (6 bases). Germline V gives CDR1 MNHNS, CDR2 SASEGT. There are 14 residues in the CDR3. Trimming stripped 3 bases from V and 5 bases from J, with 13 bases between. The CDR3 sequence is CASSDEGVQYGYTF. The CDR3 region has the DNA TGTGCCAGCAGTGATGAGGGGGTTCAATATGGCTACACCTTC.

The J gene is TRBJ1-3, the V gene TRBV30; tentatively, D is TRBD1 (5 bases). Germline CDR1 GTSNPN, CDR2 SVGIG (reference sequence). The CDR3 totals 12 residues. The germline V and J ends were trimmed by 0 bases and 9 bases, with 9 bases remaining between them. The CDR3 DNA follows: TGTGCCTGGAGTGTGCGGGGCGGCACCATATATTTT. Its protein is CAWSVRGGTIYF.

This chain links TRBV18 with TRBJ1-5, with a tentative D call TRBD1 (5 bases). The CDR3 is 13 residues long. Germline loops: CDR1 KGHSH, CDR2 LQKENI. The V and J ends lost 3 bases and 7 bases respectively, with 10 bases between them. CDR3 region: CASSPSREQPQHF. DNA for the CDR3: TGTGCCAGCTCACCGTCCAGGGAACAGCCCCAGCATTTT.

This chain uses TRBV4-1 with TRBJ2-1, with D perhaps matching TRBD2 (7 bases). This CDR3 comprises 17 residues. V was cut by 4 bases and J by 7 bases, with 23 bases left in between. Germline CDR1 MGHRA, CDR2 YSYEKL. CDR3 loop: CASSRNPRGAFGNEQFF. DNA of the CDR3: TGCGCCAGCAGCCGGAATCCCCGGGGGGCATTTGGAAATGAGCAGTTCTTC.

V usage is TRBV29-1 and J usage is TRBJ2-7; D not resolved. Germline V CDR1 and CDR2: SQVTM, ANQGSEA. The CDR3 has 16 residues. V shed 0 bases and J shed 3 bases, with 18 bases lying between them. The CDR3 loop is CSVEDLDRDGYYEQYF. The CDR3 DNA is TGCAGCGTTGAAGACCTCGACCGAGACGGGTACTACGAGCAGTACTTC.